This T cell receptor (beta chain) was captured by sequencing in a study of T cells in Graves' hyperthyroidism and ophthalmopathy. General observations from the study: Onset of ophthalmopathy came a median approximately 6.5 months after the model predicted it.

RNA transcripts provided the source from which TCR beta CDR3 regions were amplified. With the HTBI primer set, the TCR CDR3 went through a first round of RT-PCR. TCRdb processed the multiplex PCR reads anew with MiXCR; each CDR3 protein has one entry. The sample lists 400,000 to 500,000 distinct CDR3 sequences; about 13% were seen once. Recently diagnosed hyperthyroidism of less than 2 months' duration affected patients aged 18 to 65. The source of the PBMCs was 9.5 to 10 ml of fresh peripheral blood. This clonotype has ten or more counts. Its antigen is unidentified. Sequenced material: blood. The origin of this receptor is a woman between 18 and 29 years old with Graves' hyperthyroidism.

Here the CDR3 reads CAISESNALTEAFF. DNA of the CDR3: TGTGCCATCAGTGAGTCTAACGCACTCACTGAAGCTTTCTTT. The chain has TRBV10-3 and TRBJ1-1; D gene unclear. CDR1 is ENHRY and CDR2 is SYGVKD in the germline V gene. The V end lost 0 bases, the J end lost 4 bases, and 9 bases lay between the germline ends. The CDR3 is 14 amino acids.